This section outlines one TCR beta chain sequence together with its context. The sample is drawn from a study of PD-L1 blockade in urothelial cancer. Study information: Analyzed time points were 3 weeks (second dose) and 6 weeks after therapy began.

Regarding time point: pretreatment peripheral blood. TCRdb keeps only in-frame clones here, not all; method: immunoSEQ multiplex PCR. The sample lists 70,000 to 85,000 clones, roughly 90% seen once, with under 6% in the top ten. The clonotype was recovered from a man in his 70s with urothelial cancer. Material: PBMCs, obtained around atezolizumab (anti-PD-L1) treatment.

The CDR3 protein is CASSRSDRSSYEQYF. The CDR3 DNA reads TGCGCCAGCAGCCGATCCGACAGGAGCTCCTACGAGCAGTACTTC. V and J are TRBV4-1 and TRBJ2-7; D perhaps matches TRBD1 (6 bases). Trimming took 4 bases from V and 0 from J, leaving 13 bases between them. CDR3 length: 15 amino acids. CDR1 and CDR2 from the germline V gene are MGHRA and YSYEKL.